The clone carrying this T cell receptor (beta chain) was counted only a few times. These data belong to a study of blood T cell repertoires in COVID-19. For the study at large: Sites across the United States, Italy and Spain contributed samples from acute and convalescent COVID-19.

The CDR3 covers 16 residues. Germline V CDR1 and CDR2: LGHDT, YNNKEL (reference sequence). V dropped 0 bases and J dropped 2; count of bases not matched to a gene: 5. In the authors' methods: Researchers report that nucleated cell counts were estimated from reference gene primer amplification. The repertoire was sequenced with immunoSEQ multiplex PCR; TCRdb's copy has only in-frame clones and lacks some. Clone size and V and J calls were adopted from that table, with D and trimming inferred from the DNA. Seen here are some 260,000 clones, around nine tenths observed once, and the top ten hold 2.1%. This clonotype was obtained from a woman between 40 and 50 years old who had recovered from COVID-19. This rearrangement joins TRBV3-1 (or the pseudogene TRBV3-2) to TRBJ2-5; 8 nucleotides match TRBD2. The sample taken for sequencing was peripheral blood. CDR3 sequence: CASSQEQGGGQETQYF. CDR3 in DNA: TGTGCCAGCAGCCAAGAACAGGGCGGGGGGCAAGAGACCCAGTACTTC.